This T cell receptor (beta chain) was recovered during a study of T-cell memory formation after mild COVID-19. Study-wide findings and caveats: Whether day 37 second-wave clones are SARS-CoV-2-specific was not confirmed. CD4/CD8 balance held among clones contracting day 15 to 85, and later expanders leaned CD4+.

This clonotype was seen ten or more times. What it recognizes is unknown. CDR1 and CDR2 (germline): KGHDR, SFDVKD. The CDR3 sequence is 14 residues long. Trimming cost V 4 bases and J 5 bases, with 12 bases left between them. Researchers used 5'RACE with constant-segment primers to make TCR alpha and TCR beta cDNA libraries that carry sample barcodes and UMIs. TCRdb reprocessed the 5' RACE reads with MiXCR, giving one entry per CDR3 protein. The data contain about 130,000 distinct CDR3 sequences, about 17% of them singletons. The specimen was PBMCs or a T cell subset sorted from them (not recorded which). The rearrangement uses TRBV24-1 and TRBJ2-3; possibly TRBD1 or TRBD2 for D (6 bases each). This TCR was sampled from a man between 18 and 29 years old who had mild COVID-19 (a few samples of this study predate the infection). Cell type and time point are not known. CDR3 protein: CATSEGGREDTQYF. The CDR3 DNA reads as TGTGCCACCAGTGAGGGGGGCCGGGAAGATACGCAGTATTTT.